The clone carrying this T cell receptor (beta chain) was detected ten times or more. Its antigen is still unknown. Through a sample-barcoded 5' primer and a J-beta primer mix, a second PCR was run for roughly 7 to 11 cycles. Every sample gave at least 2.5 million paired-end reads containing CDR3. One entry per CDR3 protein results from TCRdb running MiXCR on the 5' RACE reads. The sample includes hundreds of thousands of distinct CDR3 sequences, around 45% of them seen just once. Germline V gene sequence: CDR1 MNHEY, CDR2 SMNVEV (reference sequence). The CDR3 has 13 residues. The ends lost 6 bases at V and 6 bases at J; junction bases unmatched: 6. The sample belongs to a study of blood T cells in healthy people across ages. Study context: Per every two T cells, about one barcoded beta molecule was captured by template switching. Overall study results and limits: Strong correlation linked observed beta diversity and percent naive T cells. Estimates drawn from one million T cells were deemed to understate diversity.

The sequence derives from a man between 60 and 70 years old in good health. Sequencing was carried out using blood. V and J are TRBV27 and TRBJ1-2, with TRBD1 matching 8 bases. The CDR3 sequence is CASSRQGRNGYTF. CDR3 nucleotides: TGTGCCAGCAGCAGACAGGGGCGGAATGGCTACACCTTC.